This T cell receptor beta chain was identified in a study of T cells in Graves' hyperthyroidism and ophthalmopathy. Enrolled ophthalmopathy patients presented with a Clinical Activity Score of at least 3, a NOSPECS grade of at least 4, and disease duration under 3 months. Not enrolled were patients with uncontrolled infection, other autoimmune disease, pregnancy or lactation. In making diagnoses, clinical symptoms, serum thyroxine and TRAb, thyroid ultrasound and orbital computed tomography were all used. The study, taken as a whole, reports: The authors' 13 V-J model separated ophthalmopathy from stable hyperthyroidism.

Amplification of TCR beta CDR3 regions used RNA as the template. During a first-round RT-PCR of the TCR CDR3, the HTBI primer set was used. One entry per CDR3 protein, called by TCRdb with MiXCR from the multiplex PCR reads. The sample includes around 600,000 distinct CDR3 sequences, around 13% seen only once; the top ten take 9.5% to 15%. V lost 7 bases, J lost 6 bases, and 19 bases lay in between. This CDR3 has 14 amino acids. Germline V CDR1 and CDR2: LNHDA, SQIVND (reference sequence). This clonotype was seen only a few times. Its antigen is still unknown. This TCR derives from a woman between 50 and 59 years old with Graves' ophthalmopathy. The sequencing input was blood. This sequence joins TRBV19 and TRBJ2-7, with D maybe TRBD2 (7 bases). The CDR3 here is CASTQGGGVREQYF. CDR3 coding DNA: TGTGCCAGTACCCAGGGAGGGGGGGTCCGCGAGCAGTACTTC.